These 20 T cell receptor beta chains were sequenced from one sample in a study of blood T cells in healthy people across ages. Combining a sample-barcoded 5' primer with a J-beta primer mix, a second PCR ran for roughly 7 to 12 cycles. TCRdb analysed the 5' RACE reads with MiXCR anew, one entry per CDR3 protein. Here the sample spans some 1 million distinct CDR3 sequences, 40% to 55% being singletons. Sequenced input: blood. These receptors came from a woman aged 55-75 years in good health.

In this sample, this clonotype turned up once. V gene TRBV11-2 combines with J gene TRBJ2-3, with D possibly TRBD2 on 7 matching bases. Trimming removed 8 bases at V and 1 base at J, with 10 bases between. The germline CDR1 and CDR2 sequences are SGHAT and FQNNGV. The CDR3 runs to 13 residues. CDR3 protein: CASRGARTDTQYF. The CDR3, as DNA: TGTGCCAGCCGGGGGGCCCGCACAGATACGCAGTATTTT. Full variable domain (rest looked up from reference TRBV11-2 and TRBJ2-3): EAGVAQSPRYKIIEKRQSVAFWCNPISGHATLYWYQQILGQGPKLLIQFQNNGVVDDSQLPKDRFSAERLKGVDSTLKIQPAKLEDSAVYLCASRGARTDTQYFGPGTRLTVL.

This chain's CDR3 is CASAPRPTLYEQYF. The CDR3 bases are TGTGCCAGCGCCCCAAGGCCCACGCTCTACGAGCAGTACTTC. This chain uses TRBV6-5 with TRBJ2-7; D gene uncertain. Germline CDR1 MNHEY, CDR2 SVGAGI. The V gene lost 8 bases and the J gene lost 3 bases, with 17 bases spanning the gap. CDR3 length: 14 amino acids.

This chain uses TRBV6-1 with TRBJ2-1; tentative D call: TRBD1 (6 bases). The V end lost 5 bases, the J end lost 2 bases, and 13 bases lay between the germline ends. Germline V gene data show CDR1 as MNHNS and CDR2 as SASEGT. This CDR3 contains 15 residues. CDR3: CASSRNRDPYNEQFF. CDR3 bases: TGTGCCAGCAGTCGTAACAGGGATCCCTACAATGAGCAGTTCTTC.

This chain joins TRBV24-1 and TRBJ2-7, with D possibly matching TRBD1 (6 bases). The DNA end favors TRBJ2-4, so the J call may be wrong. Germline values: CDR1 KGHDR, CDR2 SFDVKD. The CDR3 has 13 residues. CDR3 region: CATRQGASPIQYF. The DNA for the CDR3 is TGTGCCACCAGACAGGGAGCGTCTCCCATTCAGTACTTC.

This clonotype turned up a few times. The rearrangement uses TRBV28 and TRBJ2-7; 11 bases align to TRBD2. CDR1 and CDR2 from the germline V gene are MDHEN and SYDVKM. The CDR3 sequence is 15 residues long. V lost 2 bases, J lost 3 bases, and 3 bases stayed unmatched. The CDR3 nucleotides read TGTGCCAGCAGTTTACCTAGCGGGAGGATCTACGAGCAGTACTTC. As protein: CASSLPSGRIYEQYF.

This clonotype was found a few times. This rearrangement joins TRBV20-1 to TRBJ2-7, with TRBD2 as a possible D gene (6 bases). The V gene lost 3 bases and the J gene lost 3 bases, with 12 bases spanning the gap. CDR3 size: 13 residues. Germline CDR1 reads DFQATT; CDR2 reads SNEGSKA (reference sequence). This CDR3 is CSASRPAGYEQYF. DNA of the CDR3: TGCAGTGCTAGTCGGCCAGCGGGCTACGAGCAGTACTTC.

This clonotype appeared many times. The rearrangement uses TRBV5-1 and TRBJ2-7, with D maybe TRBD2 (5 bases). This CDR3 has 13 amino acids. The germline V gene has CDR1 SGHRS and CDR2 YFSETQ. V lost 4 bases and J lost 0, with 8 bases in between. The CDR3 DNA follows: TGCGCCAGCAGCACCGGGAACTCCTACGAGCAGTACTTC. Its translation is CASSTGNSYEQYF.

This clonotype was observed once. The CDR3 loop is CASSQDSDSQEQFF. The CDR3 nucleotides read TGTGCCAGCAGCCAAGATTCGGACAGCCAGGAGCAGTTCTTC. This chain joins TRBV14 and TRBJ2-1; D is possibly TRBD1 (6 bases). Germline lookup yields CDR1 SGHDN and CDR2 FVKESK. The CDR3 runs 14 residues. Between the trimmed V and J ends, which lost 0 bases and 10 bases, there was a span of 13 bases.

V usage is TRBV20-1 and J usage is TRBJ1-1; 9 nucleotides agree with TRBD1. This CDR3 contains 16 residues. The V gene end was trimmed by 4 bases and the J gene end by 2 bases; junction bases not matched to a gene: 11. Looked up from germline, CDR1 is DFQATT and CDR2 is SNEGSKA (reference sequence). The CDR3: CSATLGTGILNTEAFF. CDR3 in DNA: TGCAGTGCTACCCTCGGGACAGGGATTCTCAACACTGAAGCTTTCTTT.

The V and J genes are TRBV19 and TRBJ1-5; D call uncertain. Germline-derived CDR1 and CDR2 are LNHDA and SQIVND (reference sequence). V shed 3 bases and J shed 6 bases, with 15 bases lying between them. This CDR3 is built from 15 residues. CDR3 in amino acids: CASSMWRARSQPQHF. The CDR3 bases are TGTGCCAGTAGTATGTGGAGGGCGCGGAGTCAGCCCCAGCATTTT.

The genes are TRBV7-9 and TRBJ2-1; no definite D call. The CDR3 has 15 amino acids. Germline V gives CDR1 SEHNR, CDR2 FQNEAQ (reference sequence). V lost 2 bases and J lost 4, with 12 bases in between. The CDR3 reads CASSLSEATYNEQFF. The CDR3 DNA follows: TGTGCCAGCAGCTTAAGTGAGGCAACATACAATGAGCAGTTCTTC.

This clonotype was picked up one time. The CDR3 region has the DNA TGCAGTGCTAACAGGGCCTACGAGCAGTACTTC. It yields the protein CSANRAYEQYF. The chain links TRBV20-1 to TRBJ2-7; perhaps TRBD1 as D (6 bases). The germline CDR1 and CDR2 sequences are DFQATT and SNEGSKA (reference sequence). V lost 4 bases and J 2 bases, leaving 6 bases between the germline ends. The length of the CDR3 is 11 residues.

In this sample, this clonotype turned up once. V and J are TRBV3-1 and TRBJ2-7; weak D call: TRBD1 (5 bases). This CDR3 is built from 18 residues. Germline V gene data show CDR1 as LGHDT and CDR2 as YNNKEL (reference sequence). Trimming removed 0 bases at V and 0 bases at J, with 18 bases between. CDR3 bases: TGTGCCAGCAGCCAAGAAGCCGATTGGGGCGGATACTCCTACGAGCAGTACTTC. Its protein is CASSQEADWGGYSYEQYF.

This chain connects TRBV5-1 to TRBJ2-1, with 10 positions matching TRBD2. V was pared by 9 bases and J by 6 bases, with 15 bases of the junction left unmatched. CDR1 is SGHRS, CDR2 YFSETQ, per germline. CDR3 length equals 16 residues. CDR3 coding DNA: TGCGCCACCACACTCACCGGGACTAGCGATACCAATGAGCAGTTCTTC. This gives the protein CATTLTGTSDTNEQFF.

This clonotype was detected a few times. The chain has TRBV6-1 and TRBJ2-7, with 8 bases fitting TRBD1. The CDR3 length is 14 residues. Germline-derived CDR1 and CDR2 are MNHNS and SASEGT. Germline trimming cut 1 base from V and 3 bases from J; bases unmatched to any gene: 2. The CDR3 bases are TGTGCCAGCAGTGAAGGGACAGGGCTCTACGAGCAGTACTTC. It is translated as CASSEGTGLYEQYF.

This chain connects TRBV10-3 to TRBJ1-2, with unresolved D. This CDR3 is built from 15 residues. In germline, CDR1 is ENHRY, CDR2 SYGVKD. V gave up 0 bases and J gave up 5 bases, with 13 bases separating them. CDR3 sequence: CAISESRTGPYGYTF. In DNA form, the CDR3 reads TGTGCCATCAGTGAGTCAAGGACGGGCCCATATGGCTACACCTTC.

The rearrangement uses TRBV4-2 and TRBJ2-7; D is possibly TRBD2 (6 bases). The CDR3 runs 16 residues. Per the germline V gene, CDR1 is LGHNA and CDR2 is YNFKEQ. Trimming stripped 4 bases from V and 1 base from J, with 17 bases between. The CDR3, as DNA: TGTGCCAGCAGCCGAGATCGGGGGACTGCGTCCTACGAGCAGTACTTC. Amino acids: CASSRDRGTASYEQYF.

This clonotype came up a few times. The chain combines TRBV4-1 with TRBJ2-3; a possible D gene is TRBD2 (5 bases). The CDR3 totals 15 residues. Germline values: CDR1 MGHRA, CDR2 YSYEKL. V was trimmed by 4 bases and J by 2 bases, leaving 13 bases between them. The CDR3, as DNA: TGCGCCAGCAGCCGACTATTGGGCAACACAGATACGCAGTATTTT. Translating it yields CASSRLLGNTDTQYF.

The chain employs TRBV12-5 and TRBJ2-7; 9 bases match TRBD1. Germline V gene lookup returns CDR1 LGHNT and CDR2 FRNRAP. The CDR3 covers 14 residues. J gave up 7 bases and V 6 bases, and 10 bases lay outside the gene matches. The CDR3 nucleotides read TGTGCTAGTGGGCCCGGGACAGGGTTGAAAGAGCAGTACTTC. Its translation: CASGPGTGLKEQYF.

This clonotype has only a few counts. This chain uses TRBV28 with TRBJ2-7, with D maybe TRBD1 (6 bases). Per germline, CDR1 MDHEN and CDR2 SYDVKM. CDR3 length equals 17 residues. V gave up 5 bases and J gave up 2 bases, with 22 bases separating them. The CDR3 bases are TGTGCCAGCAGTGCCCCTCAGGACAGCCCCACGACCTACGAGCAGTACTTC. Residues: CASSAPQDSPTTYEQYF.